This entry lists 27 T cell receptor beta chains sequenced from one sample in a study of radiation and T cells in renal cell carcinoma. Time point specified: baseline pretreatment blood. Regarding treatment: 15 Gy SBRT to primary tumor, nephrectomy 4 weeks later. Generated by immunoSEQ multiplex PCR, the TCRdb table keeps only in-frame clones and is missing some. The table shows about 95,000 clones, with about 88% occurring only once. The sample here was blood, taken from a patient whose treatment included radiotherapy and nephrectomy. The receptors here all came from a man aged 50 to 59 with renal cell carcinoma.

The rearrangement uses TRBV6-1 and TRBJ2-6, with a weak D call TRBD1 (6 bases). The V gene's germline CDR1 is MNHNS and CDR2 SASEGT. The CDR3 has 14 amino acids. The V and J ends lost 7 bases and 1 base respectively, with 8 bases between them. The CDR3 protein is CASTQGSGANVLTF. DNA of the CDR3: TGTGCCAGCACTCAGGGGTCTGGGGCCAACGTCCTGACTTTC.

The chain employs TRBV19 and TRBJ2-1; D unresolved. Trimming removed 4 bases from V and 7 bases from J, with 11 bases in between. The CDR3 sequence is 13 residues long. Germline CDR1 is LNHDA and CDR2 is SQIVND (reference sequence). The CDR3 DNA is TGTGCCAGTAGTACCCAGGCCGGGAATGAGCAGTTCTTC. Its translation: CASSTQAGNEQFF.

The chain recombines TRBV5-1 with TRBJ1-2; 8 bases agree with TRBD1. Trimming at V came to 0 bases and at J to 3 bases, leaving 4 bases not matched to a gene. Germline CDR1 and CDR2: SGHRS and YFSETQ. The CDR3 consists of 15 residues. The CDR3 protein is CASSLAGGGDYGYTF. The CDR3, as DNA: TGCGCCAGCAGCTTGGCAGGGGGCGGTGACTATGGCTACACCTTC.

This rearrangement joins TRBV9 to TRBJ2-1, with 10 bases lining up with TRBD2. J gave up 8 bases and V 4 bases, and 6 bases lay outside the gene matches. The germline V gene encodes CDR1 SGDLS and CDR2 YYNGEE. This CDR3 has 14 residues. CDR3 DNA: TGTGCCAGCAGCCCGGGACTAGCGAGGGATGAGCAGTTCTTC. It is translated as CASSPGLARDEQFF.

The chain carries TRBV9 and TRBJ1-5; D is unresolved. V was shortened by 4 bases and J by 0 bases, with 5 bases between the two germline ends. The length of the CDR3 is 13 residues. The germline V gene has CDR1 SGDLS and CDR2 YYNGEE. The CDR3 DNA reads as TGTGCCAGCAGCAAGTATAGCAATCAGCCCCAGCATTTT. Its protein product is CASSKYSNQPQHF.

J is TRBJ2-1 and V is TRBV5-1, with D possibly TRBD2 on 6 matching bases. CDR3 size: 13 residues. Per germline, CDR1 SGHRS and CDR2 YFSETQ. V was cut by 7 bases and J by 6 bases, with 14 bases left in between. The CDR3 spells CASAWGVRNEQFF. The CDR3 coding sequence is TGCGCCAGCGCCTGGGGGGTCCGCAATGAGCAGTTCTTC.

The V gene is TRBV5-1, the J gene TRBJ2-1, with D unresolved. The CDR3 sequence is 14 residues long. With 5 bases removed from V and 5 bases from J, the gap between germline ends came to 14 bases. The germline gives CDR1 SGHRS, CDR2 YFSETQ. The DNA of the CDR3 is TGCGCCAGCAGTCCGAGGAACAGTCACAATGAGCAGTTCTTC. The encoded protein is CASSPRNSHNEQFF.

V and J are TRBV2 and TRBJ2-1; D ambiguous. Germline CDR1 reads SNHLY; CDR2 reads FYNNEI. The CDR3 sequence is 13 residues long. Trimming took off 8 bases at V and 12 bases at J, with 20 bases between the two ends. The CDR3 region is CASSVAQIDRQFF. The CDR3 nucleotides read TGTGCCAGCTCAGTGGCCCAGATCGACCGGCAGTTCTTC.

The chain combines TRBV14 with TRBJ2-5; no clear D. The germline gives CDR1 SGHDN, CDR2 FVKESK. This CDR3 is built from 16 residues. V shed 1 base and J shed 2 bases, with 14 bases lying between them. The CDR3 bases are TGTGCCAGCAGCCAAGTCCTAGGGTTCAATCAAGAGACCCAGTACTTC. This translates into CASSQVLGFNQETQYF. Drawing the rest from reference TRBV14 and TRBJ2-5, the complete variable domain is EAGVTQFPSHSVIEKGQTVTLRCDPISGHDNLYWYRRVMGKEIKFLLHFVKESKQDESGMPNNRFLAERTGGTYSTLKVQPAELEDSGVYFCASSQVLGFNQETQYFGPGTRLLVL.

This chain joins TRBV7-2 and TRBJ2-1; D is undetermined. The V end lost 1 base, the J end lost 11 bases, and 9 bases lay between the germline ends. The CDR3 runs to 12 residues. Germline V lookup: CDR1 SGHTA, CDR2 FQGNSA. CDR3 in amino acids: CASSLDSTQQFF. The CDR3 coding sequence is TGTGCCAGCAGCTTAGATAGTACACAGCAGTTCTTC.

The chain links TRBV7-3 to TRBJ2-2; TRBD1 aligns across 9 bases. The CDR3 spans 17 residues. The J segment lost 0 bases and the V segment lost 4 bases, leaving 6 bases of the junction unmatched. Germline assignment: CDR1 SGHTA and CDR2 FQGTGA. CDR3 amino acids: CASSYDRGETNTGELFF. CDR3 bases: TGTGCCAGCAGCTACGACAGGGGGGAGACGAACACCGGGGAGCTGTTTTTT. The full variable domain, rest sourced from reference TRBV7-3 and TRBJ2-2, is GAGVSQTPSNKVTEKGKYVELRCDPISGHTALYWYRQSLGQGPEFLIYFQGTGAADDSGLPNDRFFAVRPEGSVSTLKIQRTERGDSAVYLCASSYDRGETNTGELFFGEGSRLTVL.

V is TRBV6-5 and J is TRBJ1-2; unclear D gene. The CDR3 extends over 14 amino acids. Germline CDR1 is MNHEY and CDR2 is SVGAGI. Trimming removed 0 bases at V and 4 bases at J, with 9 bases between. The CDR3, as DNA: TGTGCCAGCAGTTACTCGAGTTACCGCTATGGCTACACCTTC. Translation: CASSYSSYRYGYTF.

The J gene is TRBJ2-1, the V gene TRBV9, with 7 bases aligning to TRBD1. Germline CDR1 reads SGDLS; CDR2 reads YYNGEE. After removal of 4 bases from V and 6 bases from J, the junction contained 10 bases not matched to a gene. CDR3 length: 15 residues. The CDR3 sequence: CASSRKDRPSNEQFF. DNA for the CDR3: TGTGCCAGCAGCCGGAAGGACAGGCCCTCCAATGAGCAGTTCTTC.

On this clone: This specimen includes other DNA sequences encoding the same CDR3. CDR3 DNA sequence: TGCGCCAGCAGCTTGGGGTCCTCTGGAAACACCATATATTTT. Residues: CASSLGSSGNTIYF. V is TRBV5-1 and J is TRBJ1-3, with no clear D. V was cut by 0 bases and J by 0 bases, with 4 bases left in between. Germline CDR1 SGHRS, CDR2 YFSETQ. This CDR3 contains 14 residues.

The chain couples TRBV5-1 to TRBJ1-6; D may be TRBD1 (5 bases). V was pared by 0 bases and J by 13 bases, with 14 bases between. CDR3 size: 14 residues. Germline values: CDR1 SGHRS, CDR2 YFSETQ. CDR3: CASSLDRGGDPLHF. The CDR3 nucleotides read TGCGCCAGCAGCTTGGATAGGGGCGGTGACCCCCTCCACTTT.

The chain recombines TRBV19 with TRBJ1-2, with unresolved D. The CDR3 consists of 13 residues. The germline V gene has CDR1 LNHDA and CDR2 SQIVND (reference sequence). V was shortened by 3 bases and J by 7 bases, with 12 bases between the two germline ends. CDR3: CASSMARAGGYTF. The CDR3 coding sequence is TGTGCCAGTAGTATGGCGAGGGCTGGTGGCTACACCTTC. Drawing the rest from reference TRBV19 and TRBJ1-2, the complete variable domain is DGGITQSPKYLFRKEGQNVTLSCEQNLNHDAMYWYRQDPGQGLRLIYYSQIVNDFQKGDIAEGYSVSREKKESFPLTVTSAQKNPTAFYLCASSMARAGGYTFGSGTRLTVV.

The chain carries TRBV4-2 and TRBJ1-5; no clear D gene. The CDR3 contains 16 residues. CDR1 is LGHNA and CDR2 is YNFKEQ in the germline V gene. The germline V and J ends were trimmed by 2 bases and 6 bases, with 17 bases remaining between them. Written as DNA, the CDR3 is TGTGCCAGCAGCCAACTTCCCGGGAATAATGGTCAGCCCCAGCATTTT. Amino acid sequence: CASSQLPGNNGQPQHF.

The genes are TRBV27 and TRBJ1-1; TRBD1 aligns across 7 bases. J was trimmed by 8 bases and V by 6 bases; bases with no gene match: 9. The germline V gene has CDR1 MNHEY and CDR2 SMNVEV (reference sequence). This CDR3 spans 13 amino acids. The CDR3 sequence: CASSPTGTAEAFF. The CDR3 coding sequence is TGTGCCAGCAGCCCAACCGGGACAGCAGAAGCTTTCTTT.

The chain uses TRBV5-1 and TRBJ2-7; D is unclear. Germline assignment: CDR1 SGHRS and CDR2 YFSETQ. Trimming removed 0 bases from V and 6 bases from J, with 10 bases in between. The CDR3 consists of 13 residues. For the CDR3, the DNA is TGCGCCAGCAGCTTGGGGAGCCTCTCCGAGCAGTACTTC. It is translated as CASSLGSLSEQYF.

The CDR3, as DNA: TGTGCCAGCAGCTTTAATGGGTACAATGAGCAGTTCTTC. This codes for CASSFNGYNEQFF. V usage is TRBV7-2 and J usage is TRBJ2-1; D not certain. V was pared by 3 bases and J by 4 bases, with 7 bases between. CDR1 and CDR2 (germline): SGHTA, FQGNSA. The CDR3 loop spans 13 amino acids.

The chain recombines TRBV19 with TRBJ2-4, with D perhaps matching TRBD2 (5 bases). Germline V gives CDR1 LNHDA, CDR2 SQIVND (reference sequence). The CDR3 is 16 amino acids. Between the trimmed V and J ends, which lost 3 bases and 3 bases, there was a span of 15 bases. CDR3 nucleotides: TGTGCCAGTAGTATCAGAACCTTCGAGGGCAAAAACATTCAGTACTTC. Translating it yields CASSIRTFEGKNIQYF.

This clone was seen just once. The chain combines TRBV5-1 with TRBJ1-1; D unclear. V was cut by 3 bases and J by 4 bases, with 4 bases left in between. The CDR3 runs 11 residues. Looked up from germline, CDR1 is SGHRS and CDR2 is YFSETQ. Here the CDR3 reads CASSSSTEAFF. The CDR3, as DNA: TGCGCCAGCAGCTCTTCCACTGAAGCTTTCTTT.

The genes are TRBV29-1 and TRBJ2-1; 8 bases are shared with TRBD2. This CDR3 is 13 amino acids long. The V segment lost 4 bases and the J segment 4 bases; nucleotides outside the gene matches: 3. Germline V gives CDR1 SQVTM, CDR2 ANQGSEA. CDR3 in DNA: TGCAGCGTTGTTAGCGGGAATTACAATGAGCAGTTCTTC. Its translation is CSVVSGNYNEQFF.

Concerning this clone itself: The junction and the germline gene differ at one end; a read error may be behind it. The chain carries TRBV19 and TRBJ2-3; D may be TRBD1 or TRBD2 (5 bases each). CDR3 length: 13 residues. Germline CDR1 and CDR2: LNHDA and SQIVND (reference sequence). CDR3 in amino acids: CASGIGTTDTQYF. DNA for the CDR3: TGTGCCAGTGGTATCGGGACCACAGATACGCAGTATTTT.

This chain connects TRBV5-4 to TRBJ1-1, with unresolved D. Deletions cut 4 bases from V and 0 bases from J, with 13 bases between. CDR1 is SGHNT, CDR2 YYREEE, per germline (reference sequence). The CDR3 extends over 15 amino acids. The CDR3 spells CASSDKAGLNTEAFF. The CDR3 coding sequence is TGTGCCAGCAGCGACAAGGCAGGTTTGAACACTGAAGCTTTCTTT.

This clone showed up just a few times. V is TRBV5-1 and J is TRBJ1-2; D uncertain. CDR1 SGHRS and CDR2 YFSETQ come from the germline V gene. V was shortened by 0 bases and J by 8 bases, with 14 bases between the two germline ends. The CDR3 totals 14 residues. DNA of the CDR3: TGCGCCAGCAGCTTGGACCCTCCATCAAGGGGCTACACCTTC. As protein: CASSLDPPSRGYTF.

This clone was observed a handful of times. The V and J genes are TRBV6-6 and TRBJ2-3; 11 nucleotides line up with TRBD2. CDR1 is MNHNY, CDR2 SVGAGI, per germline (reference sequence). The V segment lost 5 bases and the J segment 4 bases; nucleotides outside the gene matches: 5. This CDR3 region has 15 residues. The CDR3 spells CASSISGGASDTQYF. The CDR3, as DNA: TGTGCCAGCAGTATTAGCGGGGGGGCATCAGATACGCAGTATTTT.